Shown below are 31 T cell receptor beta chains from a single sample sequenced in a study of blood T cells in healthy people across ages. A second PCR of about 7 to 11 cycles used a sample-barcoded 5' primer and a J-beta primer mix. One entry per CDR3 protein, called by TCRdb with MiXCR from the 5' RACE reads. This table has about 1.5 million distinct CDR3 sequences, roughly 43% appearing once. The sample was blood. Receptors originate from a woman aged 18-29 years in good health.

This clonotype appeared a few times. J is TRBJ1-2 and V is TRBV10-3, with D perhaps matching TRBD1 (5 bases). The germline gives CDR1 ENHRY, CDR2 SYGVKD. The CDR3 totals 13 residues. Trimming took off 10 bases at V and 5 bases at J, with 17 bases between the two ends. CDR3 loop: CATKPGSQYGYTF. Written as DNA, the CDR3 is TGTGCCACCAAACCAGGGTCCCAATATGGCTACACCTTC.

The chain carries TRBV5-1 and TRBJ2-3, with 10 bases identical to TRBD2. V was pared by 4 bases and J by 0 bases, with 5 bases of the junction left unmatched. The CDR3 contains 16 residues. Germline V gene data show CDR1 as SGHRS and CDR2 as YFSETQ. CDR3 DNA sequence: TGCGCCAGCAGCACAGGACTAGCGGCCAGCACAGATACGCAGTATTTT. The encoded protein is CASSTGLAASTDTQYF. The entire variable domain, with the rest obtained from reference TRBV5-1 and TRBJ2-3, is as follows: KAGVTQTPRYLIKTRGQQVTLSCSPISGHRSVSWYQQTPGQGLQFLFEYFSETQRNKGNFPGRFSGRQFSNSRSEMNVSTLELGDSALYLCASSTGLAASTDTQYFGPGTRLTVL.

CDR3 sequence reads: CASRARENSNQPQHF. CDR3 DNA: TGTGCCAGCAGGGCCCGGGAAAATAGCAATCAGCCCCAGCATTTT. The rearrangement joins TRBV2 to TRBJ1-5; D remains unclear. The germline CDR1 and CDR2 sequences are SNHLY and FYNNEI. V lost 6 bases and J 0 bases, leaving 12 bases between the germline ends. CDR3 length equals 15 residues.

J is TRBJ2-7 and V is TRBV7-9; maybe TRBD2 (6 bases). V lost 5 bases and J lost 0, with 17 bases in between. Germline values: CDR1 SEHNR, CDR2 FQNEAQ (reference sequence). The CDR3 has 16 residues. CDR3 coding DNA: TGTGCCAGCAGCCTTAGCGGAGGCCTTCGCTCCTACGAGCAGTACTTC. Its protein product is CASSLSGGLRSYEQYF.

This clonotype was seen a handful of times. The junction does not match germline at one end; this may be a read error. The CDR3 nucleotides are TGCAGTGCTAGATTGGGAAGCACTGGAGCTTTCTTT. It is translated as CSARLGSTGAFF. This chain uses TRBV20-1 with TRBJ1-1; D unclear. Germline V gene lookup returns CDR1 DFQATT and CDR2 SNEGSKA (reference sequence). This CDR3 spans 12 amino acids.

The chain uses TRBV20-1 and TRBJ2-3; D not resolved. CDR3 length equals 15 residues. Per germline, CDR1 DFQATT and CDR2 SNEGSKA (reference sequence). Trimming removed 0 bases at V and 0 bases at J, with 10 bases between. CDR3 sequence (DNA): TGCAGTGCTAGAGATTCCCGACACAGCACAGATACGCAGTATTTT. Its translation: CSARDSRHSTDTQYF.

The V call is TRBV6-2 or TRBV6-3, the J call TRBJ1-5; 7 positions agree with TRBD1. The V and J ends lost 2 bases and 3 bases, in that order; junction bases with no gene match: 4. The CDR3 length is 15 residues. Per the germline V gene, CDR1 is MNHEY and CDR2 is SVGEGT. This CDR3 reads CASSYAGGNNQPQHF. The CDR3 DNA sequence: TGTGCCAGCAGTTACGCAGGGGGTAACAATCAGCCCCAGCATTTT.

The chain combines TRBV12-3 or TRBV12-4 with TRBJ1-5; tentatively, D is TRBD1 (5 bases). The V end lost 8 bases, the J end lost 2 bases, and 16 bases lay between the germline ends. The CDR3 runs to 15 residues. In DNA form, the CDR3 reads TGTGCCAGCGAGTCGGGGCTCGGGGGCAATCAGCCCCAGCATTTT. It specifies CASESGLGGNQPQHF.

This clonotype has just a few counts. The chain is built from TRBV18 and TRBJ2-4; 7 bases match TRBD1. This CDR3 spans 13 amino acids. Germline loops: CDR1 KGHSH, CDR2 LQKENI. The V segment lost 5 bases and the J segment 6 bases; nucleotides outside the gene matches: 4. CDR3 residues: CASSRQGPNIQYF. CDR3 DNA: TGTGCCAGCTCAAGACAGGGCCCAAACATTCAGTACTTC.

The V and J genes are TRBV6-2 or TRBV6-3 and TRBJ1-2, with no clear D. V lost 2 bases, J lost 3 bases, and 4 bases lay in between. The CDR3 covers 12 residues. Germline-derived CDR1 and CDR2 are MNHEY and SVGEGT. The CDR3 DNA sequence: TGTGCCAGCAGTTACATCGACTATGGCTACACCTTC. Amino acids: CASSYIDYGYTF.

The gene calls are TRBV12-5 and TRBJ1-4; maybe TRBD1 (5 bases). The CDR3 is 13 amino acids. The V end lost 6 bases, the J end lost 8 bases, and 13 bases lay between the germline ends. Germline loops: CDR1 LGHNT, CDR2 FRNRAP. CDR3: CASGQGGAEKLFF. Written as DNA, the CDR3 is TGTGCTAGTGGCCAAGGAGGGGCCGAAAAACTGTTTTTT.

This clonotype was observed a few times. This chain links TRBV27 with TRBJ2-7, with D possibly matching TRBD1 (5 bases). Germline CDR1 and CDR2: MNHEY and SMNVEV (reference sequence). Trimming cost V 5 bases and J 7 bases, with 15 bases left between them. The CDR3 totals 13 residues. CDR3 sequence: CASSQQGYNEQYF. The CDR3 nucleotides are TGTGCCAGCAGTCAGCAGGGCTACAATGAGCAGTACTTC.

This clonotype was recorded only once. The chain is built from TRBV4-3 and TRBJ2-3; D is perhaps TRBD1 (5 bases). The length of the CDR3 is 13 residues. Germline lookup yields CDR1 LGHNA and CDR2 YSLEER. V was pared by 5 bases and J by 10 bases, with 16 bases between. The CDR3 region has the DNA TGCGCCAGCAGCAAACACCGCAGGGCGCCGCAGTATTTT. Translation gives CASSKHRRAPQYF.

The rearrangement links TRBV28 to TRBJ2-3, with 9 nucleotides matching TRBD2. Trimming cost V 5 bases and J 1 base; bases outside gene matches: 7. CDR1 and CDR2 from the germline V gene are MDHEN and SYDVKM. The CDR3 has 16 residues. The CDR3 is CASSTSSGIGTDTQYF. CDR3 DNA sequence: TGTGCCAGCAGTACGTCTAGCGGGATAGGCACAGATACGCAGTATTTT.

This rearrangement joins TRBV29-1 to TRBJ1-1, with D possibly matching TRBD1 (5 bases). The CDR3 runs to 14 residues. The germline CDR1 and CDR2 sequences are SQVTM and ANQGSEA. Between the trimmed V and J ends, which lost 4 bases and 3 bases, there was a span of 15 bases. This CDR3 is CSVAGGTRHTEAFF. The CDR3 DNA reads TGCAGCGTTGCGGGGGGGACGAGGCACACTGAAGCTTTCTTT.

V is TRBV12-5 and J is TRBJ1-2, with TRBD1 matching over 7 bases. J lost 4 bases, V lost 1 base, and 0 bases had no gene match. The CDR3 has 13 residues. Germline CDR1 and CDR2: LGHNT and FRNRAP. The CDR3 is CASGLGDSYGYTF. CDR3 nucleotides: TGTGCTAGTGGTTTGGGGGACAGCTATGGCTACACCTTC.

CDR3: CSVEDLGVLANYGYTF. CDR3 in DNA: TGCAGCGTTGAAGATCTGGGGGTCCTAGCTAACTATGGCTACACCTTC. This sequence joins TRBV29-1 and TRBJ1-2; weak D call: TRBD1 (5 bases). The germline CDR1 and CDR2 sequences are SQVTM and ANQGSEA. CDR3 size: 16 residues. Trimming took 0 bases from V and 0 from J, leaving 14 bases between them.

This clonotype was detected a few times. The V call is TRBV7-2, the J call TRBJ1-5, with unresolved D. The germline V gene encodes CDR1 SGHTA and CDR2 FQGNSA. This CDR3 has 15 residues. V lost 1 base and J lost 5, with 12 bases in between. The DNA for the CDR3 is TGTGCCAGCAGCTTAGAGTACAGCGCCTATCAGCCCCAGCATTTT. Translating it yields CASSLEYSAYQPQHF. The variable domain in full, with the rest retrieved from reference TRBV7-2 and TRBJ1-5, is GAGVSQSPSNKVTEKGKDVELRCDPISGHTALYWYRQSLGQGLEFLIYFQGNSAPDKSGLPSDRFSAERTGGSVSTLTIQRTQQEDSAVYLCASSLEYSAYQPQHFGDGTRLSIL.

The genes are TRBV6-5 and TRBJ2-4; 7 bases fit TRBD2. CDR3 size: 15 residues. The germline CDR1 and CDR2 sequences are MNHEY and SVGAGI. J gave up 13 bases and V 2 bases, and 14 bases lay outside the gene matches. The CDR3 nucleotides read TGTGCCAGCAGTTACGGACGAGCGGGGACCTACGGGCAGTACTTC. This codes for CASSYGRAGTYGQYF.

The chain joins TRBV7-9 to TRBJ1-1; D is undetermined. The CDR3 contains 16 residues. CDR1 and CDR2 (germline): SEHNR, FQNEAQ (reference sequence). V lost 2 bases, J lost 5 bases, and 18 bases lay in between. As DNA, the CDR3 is TGTGCCAGCAGCTTAACCCACCCCGGAAGGGCAACTGAAGCTTTCTTT. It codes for CASSLTHPGRATEAFF.

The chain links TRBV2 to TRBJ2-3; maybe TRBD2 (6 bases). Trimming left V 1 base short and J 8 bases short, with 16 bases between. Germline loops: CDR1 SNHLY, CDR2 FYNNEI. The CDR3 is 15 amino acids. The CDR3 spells CASSEGSAVGGTQYF. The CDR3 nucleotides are TGTGCCAGCAGTGAAGGATCAGCGGTCGGGGGTACGCAGTATTTT.

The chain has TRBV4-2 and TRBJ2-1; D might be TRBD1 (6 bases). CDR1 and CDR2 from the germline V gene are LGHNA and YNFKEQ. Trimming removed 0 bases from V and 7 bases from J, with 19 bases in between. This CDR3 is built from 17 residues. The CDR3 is CASSQDWGLSFGNEQFF. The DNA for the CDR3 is TGTGCCAGCAGCCAAGATTGGGGGCTAAGCTTTGGGAATGAGCAGTTCTTC.

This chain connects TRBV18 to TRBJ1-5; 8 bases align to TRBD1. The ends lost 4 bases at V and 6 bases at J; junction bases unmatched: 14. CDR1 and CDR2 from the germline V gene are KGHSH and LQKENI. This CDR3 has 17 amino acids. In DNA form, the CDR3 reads TGTGCCAGCTCACGCCCGGCACAGGGGGAAATGGGTCAGCCCCAGCATTTT. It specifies CASSRPAQGEMGQPQHF. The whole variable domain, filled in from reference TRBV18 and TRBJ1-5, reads NAGVMQNPRHLVRRRGQEARLRCSPMKGHSHVYWYRQLPEEGLKFMVYLQKENIIDESGMPKERFSAEFPKEGPSILRIQQVVRGDSAAYFCASSRPAQGEMGQPQHFGDGTRLSIL.

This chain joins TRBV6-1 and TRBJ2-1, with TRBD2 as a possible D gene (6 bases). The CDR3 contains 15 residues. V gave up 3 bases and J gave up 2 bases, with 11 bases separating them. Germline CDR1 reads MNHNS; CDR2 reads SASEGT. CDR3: CASSDSRDAYNEQFF. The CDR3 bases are TGTGCCAGCAGTGACTCGCGGGACGCCTACAATGAGCAGTTCTTC.

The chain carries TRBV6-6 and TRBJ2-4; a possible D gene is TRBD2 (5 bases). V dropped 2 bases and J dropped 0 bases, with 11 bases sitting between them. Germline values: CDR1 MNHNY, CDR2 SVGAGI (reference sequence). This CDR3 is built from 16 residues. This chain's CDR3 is CASSYPGLLAKNIQYF. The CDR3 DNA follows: TGTGCCAGCAGTTACCCCGGACTTCTAGCCAAAAACATTCAGTACTTC.

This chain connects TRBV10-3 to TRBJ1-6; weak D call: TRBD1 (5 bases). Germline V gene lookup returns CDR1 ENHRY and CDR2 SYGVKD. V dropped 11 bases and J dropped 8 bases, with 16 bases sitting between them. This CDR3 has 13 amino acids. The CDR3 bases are TGTGCCGCATCGGGGCAGGGTGATTCACCCCTCCACTTT. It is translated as CAASGQGDSPLHF.

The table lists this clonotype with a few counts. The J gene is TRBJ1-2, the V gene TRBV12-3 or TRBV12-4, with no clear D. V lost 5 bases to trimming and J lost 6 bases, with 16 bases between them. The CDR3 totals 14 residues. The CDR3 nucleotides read TGTGCCAGCAGTCTTCGGACGGCTCCCAATGGCTACACCTTC. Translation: CASSLRTAPNGYTF.

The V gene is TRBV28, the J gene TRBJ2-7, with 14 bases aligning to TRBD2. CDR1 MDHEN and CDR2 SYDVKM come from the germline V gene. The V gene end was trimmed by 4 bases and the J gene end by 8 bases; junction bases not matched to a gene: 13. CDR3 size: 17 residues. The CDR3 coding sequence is TGTGCCAGCAGTTCAGGACTAGCGGGAGGCCTGCGGTCCCAGCAGTACTTC. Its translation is CASSSGLAGGLRSQQYF.

CDR3 region: CSARDLLVHQWDEQYF. The CDR3 nucleotides are TGCAGTGCTAGAGACTTACTAGTGCACCAATGGGATGAGCAGTACTTC. The chain joins TRBV20-1 to TRBJ2-4; D may be TRBD2 (5 bases). Trimming took off 0 bases at V and 13 bases at J, with 25 bases between the two ends. The germline V gene has CDR1 DFQATT and CDR2 SNEGSKA (reference sequence). The CDR3 has 16 amino acids.

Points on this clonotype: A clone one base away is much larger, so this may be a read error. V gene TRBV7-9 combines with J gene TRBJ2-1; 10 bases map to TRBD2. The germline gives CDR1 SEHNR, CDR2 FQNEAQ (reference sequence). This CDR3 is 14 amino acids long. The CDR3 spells CDSSLGLAVNEQFF. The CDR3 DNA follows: TGTGACAGCAGCTTAGGACTAGCGGTAAATGAGCAGTTCTTC.

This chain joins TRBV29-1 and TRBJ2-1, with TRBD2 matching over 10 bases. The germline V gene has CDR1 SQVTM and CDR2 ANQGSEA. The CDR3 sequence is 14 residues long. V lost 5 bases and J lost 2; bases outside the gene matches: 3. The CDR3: CSVSGRGTYNEQFF. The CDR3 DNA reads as TGCAGCGTTAGCGGGAGGGGAACCTACAATGAGCAGTTCTTC.